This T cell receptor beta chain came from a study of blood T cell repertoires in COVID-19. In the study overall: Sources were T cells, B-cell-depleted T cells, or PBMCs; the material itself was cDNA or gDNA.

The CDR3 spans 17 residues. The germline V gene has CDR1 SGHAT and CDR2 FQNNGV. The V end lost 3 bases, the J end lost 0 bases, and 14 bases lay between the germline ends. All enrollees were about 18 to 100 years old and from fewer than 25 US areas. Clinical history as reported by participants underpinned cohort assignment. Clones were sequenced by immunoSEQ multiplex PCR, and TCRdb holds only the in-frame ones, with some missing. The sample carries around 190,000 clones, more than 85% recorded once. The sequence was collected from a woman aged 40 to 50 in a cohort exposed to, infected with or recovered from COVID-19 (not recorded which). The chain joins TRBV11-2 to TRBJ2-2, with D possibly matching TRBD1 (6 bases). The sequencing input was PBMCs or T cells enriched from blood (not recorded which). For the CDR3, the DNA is TGTGCCAGCAGCTTTCCTGACAGGCACGCGAACACCGGGGAGCTGTTTTTT. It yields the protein CASSFPDRHANTGELFF.